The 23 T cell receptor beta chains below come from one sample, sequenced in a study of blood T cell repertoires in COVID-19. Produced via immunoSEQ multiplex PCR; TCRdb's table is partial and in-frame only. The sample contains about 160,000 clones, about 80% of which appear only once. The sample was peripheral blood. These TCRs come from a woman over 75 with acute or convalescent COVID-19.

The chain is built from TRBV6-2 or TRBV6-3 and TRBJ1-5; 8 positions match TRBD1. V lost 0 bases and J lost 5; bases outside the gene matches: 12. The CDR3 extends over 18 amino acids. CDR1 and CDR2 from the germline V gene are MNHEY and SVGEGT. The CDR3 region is CASSYSIRGRRDDQPQHF. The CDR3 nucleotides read TGTGCCAGCAGTTACTCGATCAGGGGGCGGAGGGATGATCAGCCCCAGCATTTT.

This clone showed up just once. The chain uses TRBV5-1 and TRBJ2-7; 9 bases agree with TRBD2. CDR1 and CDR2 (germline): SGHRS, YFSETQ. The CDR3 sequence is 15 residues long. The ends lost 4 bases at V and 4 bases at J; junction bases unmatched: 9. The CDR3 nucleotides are TGCGCCAGCAGCGGAAATAGCGGGAGAGGGTACGAGCAGTACTTC. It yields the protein CASSGNSGRGYEQYF.

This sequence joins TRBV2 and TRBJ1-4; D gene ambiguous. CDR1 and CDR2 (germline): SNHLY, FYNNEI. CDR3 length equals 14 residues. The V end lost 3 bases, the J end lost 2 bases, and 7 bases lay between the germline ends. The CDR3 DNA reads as TGTGCCAGCAGTGATTCGGGGACTAATGAAAAACTGTTTTTT. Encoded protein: CASSDSGTNEKLFF.

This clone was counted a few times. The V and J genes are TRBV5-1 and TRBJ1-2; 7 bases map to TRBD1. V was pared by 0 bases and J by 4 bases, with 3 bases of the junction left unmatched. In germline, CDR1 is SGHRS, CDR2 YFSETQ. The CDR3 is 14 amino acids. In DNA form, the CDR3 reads TGCGCCAGCAGCTTGGGGCAGGGGGGCTATGGCTACACCTTC. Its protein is CASSLGQGGYGYTF.

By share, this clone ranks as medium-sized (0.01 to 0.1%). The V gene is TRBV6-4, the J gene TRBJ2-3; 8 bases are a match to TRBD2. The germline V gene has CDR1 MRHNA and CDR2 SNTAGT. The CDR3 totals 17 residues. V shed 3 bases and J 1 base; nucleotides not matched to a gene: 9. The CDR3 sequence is CASSETSGGAGTDTQYF. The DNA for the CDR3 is TGTGCCAGCAGTGAAACTAGCGGAGGGGCGGGCACAGATACGCAGTATTTT.

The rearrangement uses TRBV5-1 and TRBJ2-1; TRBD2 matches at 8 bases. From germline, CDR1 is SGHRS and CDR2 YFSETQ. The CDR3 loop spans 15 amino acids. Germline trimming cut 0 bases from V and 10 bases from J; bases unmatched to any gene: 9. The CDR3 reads CASSLVETASGEQFF. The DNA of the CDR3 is TGCGCCAGCAGCTTGGTAGAGACAGCTAGCGGGGAGCAGTTCTTC.

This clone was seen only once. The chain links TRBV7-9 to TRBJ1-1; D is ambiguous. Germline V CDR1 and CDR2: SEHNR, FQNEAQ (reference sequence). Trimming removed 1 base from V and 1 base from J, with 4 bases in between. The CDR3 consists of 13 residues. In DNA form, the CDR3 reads TGTGCCAGCAGCTTAGTACAGAACACTGAAGCTTTCTTT. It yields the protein CASSLVQNTEAFF.

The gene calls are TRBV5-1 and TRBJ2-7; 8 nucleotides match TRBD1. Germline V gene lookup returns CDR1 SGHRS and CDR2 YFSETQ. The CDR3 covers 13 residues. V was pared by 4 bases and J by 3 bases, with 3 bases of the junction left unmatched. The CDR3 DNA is TGCGCCAGCAGCCGTGGACAGGGCTACGAGCAGTACTTC. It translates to CASSRGQGYEQYF.

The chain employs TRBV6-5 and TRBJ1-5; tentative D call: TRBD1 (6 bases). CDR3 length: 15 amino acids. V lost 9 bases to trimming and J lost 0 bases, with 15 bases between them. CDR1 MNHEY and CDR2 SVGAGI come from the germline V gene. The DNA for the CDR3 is TGTGCCAGTTTCTATGGGGGGGCTAGCAATCAGCCCCAGCATTTT. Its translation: CASFYGGASNQPQHF.

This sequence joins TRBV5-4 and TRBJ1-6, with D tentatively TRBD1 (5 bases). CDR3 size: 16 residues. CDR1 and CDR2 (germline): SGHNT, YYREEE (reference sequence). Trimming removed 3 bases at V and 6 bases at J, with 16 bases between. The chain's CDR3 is CASSYGPGGVNSPLHF. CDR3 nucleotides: TGTGCCAGCAGCTACGGTCCGGGAGGGGTTAATTCACCCCTCCACTTT.

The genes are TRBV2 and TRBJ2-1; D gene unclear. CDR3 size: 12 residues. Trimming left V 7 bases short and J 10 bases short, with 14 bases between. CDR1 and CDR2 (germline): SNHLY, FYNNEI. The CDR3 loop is CASISQVFEQFF. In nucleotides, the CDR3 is TGTGCCAGCATTAGTCAAGTGTTCGAGCAGTTCTTC.

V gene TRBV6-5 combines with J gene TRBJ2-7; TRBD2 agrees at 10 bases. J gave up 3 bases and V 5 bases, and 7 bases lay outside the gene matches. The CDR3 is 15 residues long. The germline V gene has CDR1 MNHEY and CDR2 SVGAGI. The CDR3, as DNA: TGTGCCAGCAGTCCCCTAGCGGGAGAGGTCTACGAGCAGTACTTC. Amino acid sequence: CASSPLAGEVYEQYF.

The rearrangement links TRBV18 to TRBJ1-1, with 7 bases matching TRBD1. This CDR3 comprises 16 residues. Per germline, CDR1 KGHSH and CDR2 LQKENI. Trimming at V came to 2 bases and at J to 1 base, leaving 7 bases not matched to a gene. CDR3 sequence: CASSPFPGGWNTEAFF. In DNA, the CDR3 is TGTGCCAGCTCACCATTCCCAGGGGGATGGAACACTGAAGCTTTCTTT.

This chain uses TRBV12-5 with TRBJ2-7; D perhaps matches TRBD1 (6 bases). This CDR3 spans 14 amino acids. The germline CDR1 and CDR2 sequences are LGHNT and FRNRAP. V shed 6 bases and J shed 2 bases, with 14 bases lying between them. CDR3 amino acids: CASGRTANPYEQYF. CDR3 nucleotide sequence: TGTGCTAGTGGCCGGACAGCCAATCCCTACGAGCAGTACTTC.

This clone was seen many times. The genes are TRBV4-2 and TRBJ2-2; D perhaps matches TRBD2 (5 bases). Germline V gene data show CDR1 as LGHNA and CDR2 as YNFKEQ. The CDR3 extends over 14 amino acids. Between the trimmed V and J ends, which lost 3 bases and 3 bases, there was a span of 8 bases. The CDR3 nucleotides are TGTGCCAGCAGCCAGGATAGCGACACCGGGGAGCTGTTTTTT. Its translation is CASSQDSDTGELFF.

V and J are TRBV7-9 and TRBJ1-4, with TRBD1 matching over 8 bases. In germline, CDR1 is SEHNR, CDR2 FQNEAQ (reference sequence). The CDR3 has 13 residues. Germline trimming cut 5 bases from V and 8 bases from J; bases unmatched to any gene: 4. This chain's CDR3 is CASSTGTGEKLFF. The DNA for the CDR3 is TGTGCCAGCAGCACCGGGACAGGCGAAAAACTGTTTTTT.

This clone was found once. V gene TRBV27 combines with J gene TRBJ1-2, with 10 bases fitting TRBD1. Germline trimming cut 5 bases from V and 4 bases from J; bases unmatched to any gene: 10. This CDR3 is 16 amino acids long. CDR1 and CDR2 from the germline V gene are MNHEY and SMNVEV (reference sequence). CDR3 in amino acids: CASSRAGTGVTYGYTF. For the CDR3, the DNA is TGTGCCAGCAGTCGCGCCGGGACAGGGGTAACCTATGGCTACACCTTC.

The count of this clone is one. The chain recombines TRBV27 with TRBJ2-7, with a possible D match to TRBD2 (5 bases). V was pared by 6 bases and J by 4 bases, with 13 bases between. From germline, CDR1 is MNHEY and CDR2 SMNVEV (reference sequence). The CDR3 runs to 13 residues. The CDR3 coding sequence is TGTGCCAGCAGACCTCCGGGGATTTACGAGCAGTACTTC. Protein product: CASRPPGIYEQYF.

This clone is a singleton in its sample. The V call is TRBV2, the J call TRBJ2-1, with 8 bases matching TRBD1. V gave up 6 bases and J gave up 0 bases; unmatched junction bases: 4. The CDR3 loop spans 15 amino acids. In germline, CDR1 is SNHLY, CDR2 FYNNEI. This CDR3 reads CASRDRAISYNEQFF. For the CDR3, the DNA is TGTGCCAGCAGGGACAGGGCGATCTCCTACAATGAGCAGTTCTTC.

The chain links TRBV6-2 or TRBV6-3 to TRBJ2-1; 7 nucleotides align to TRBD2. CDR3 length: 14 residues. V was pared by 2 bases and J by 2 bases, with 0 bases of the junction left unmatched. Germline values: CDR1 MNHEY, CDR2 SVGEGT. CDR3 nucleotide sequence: TGTGCCAGCAGTTACCTAGCGGCCTACAATGAGCAGTTCTTC. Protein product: CASSYLAAYNEQFF.

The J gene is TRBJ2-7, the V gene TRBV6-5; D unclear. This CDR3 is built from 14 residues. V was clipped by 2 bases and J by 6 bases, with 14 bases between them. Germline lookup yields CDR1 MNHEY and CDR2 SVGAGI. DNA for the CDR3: TGTGCCAGCAGTTACGGCCCCGCACGGAGCGAGCAGTACTTC. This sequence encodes CASSYGPARSEQYF.

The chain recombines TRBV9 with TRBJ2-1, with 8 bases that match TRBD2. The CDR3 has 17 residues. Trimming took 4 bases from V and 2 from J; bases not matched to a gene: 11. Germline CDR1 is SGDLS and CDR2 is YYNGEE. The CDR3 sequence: CASSLDRGLAAYNEQFF. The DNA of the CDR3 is TGTGCCAGCAGCCTAGACCGAGGACTAGCCGCCTACAATGAGCAGTTCTTC.

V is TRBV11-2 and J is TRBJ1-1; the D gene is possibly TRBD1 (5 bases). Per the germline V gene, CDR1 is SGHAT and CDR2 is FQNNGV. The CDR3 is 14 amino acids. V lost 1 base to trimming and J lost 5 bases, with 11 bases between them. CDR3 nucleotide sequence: TGTGCCAGCAGCTTAGGGGCAGGGAAAACTGAAGCTTTCTTT. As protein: CASSLGAGKTEAFF.